This T cell receptor beta chain originates from a study of T-cell reconstitution after alpha-beta-depleted transplantation in children. Preparing the TCRbeta library involved the use of unique molecular identifiers. TCRdb called the PCR reads again in MiXCR, with one record for every CDR3 protein. The sample lists 98,000 or so distinct CDR3 sequences; about a quarter were seen once. The V and J ends lost 6 bases and 9 bases, in that order; junction bases with no gene match: 17. This CDR3 is built from 16 residues. Germline V gene lookup returns CDR1 SGHVS and CDR2 FNYEAQ. About this clonotype itself: The target antigen is unknown.

Whole-study results and caveats: Most T-cell counts and diversity one year after the transplant came from T cells that were newly produced. About two months after transplant, alpha-beta T cells reportedly came from several hundred expanded graft clones. Some patients showed high day-60 TCRbeta diversity, which derived from surviving recipient T cells and thymic progenitors.

The specimen comprised PBMCs, sampled before TCRalphabeta/CD19-depleted stem cell transplant. The sequence derives from a boy between 2 and 10 years old with acute lymphoblastic leukemia, due to receive a stem cell transplant. The chain has TRBV7-6 and TRBJ2-1; 7 bases map to TRBD2. Written as DNA, the CDR3 is TGTGCCAGCAGTTACCCTAGCGGAGAGGGGTTGGGTGAGCAGTTCTTC. Translated, it gives CASSYPSGEGLGEQFF.